The 10 T cell receptor beta chains presented below share a single source sample, sequenced in a study of blood T cell repertoires in COVID-19. Measured with immunoSEQ multiplex PCR; TCRdb has only the in-frame clones, and not every one. This table has 150,000 to 200,000 clones, about 89% appearing once. Sequenced sample: peripheral blood. These receptor sequences come from a man between 65 and 80 years old with acute or convalescent COVID-19.

This clone was recorded only once. This sequence joins TRBV7-9 and TRBJ1-3, with D unclear. The CDR3 has 12 residues. Germline V gene sequence: CDR1 SEHNR, CDR2 FQNEAQ (reference sequence). V was cut by 6 bases and J by 1 base, with 4 bases left in between. CDR3 bases: TGTGCCAGCAGGACATCTGGAAACACCATATATTTT. It is translated as CASRTSGNTIYF.

The chain combines TRBV28 with TRBJ1-2; D is unresolved. Germline V lookup: CDR1 MDHEN, CDR2 SYDVKM. The CDR3 loop spans 15 amino acids. V was cut by 3 bases and J by 4 bases, with 15 bases left in between. The CDR3 coding sequence is TGTGCCAGCAGTTTGGGAGGTCCAACTCGCTATGGCTACACCTTC. Protein sequence: CASSLGGPTRYGYTF.

This clone was found once. V gene TRBV5-6 combines with J gene TRBJ1-2; TRBD1 might be the D (6 bases). The V gene's germline CDR1 is SGHDT and CDR2 YYEEEE. The CDR3 spans 13 residues. The germline V and J ends were trimmed by 1 base and 5 bases, with 9 bases remaining between them. The DNA of the CDR3 is TGTGCCAGCAGCTTGTCCCAGGGGTATGGCTACACCTTC. Its protein is CASSLSQGYGYTF. Complete variable domain (other parts from reference TRBV5-6 and TRBJ1-2): DAGVTQSPTHLIKTRGQQVTLRCSPKSGHDTVSWYQQALGQGPQFIFQYYEEEERQRGNFPDRFSGHQFPNYSSELNVNALLLGDSALYLCASSLSQGYGYTFGSGTRLTVV.

The rearrangement links TRBV18 to TRBJ1-2, with D possibly being TRBD1 (6 bases). Germline V gene sequence: CDR1 KGHSH, CDR2 LQKENI. This CDR3 spans 12 amino acids. V was pared by 8 bases and J by 6 bases, with 13 bases between. The CDR3 is CASEDGGHGYTF. The CDR3 bases are TGTGCCAGCGAGGACGGGGGGCATGGCTACACCTTC.

The V and J genes are TRBV19 and TRBJ1-1; D gene unclear. Trimming shortened V by 7 bases and J by 4 bases, and 13 bases separated the two germline ends. This CDR3 region has 13 residues. The germline gives CDR1 LNHDA, CDR2 SQIVND (reference sequence). The CDR3 coding sequence is TGTGCCAGTAATGAGATCAGGTCCACTGAAGCTTTCTTT. This encodes CASNEIRSTEAFF.

This chain's CDR3 is CASSERSGKLFF. Written as DNA, the CDR3 is TGTGCCAGCAGTGAACGGTCTGGAAAACTGTTTTTT. The rearrangement joins TRBV2 to TRBJ1-4; D remains unclear. Germline CDR1 and CDR2: SNHLY and FYNNEI. The V end was cut by 2 bases, the J end by 10 bases, with 8 bases between. The CDR3 consists of 12 residues.

The chain carries TRBV27 and TRBJ1-1, with D possibly being TRBD1 (5 bases). Trimming pared 4 bases from V and 0 bases from J, leaving 12 bases between. The CDR3 is made up of 15 amino acids. Germline V gives CDR1 MNHEY, CDR2 SMNVEV (reference sequence). The CDR3 protein is CASSSDLGLNTEAFF. The CDR3 bases are TGTGCCAGCAGTTCTGACCTGGGGCTGAACACTGAAGCTTTCTTT.

J is TRBJ1-6 and V is TRBV14; no clear D. Germline CDR1 reads SGHDN; CDR2 reads FVKESK. Trimming stripped 0 bases from V and 10 bases from J, with 7 bases between. This CDR3 spans 13 amino acids. The CDR3, as DNA: TGTGCCAGCAGCCAAGATATCTCCTCACCCCTCCACTTT. It yields the protein CASSQDISSPLHF.

CDR3 amino acids: CASSFDTYGYTF. DNA of the CDR3: TGTGCCAGCAGCTTCGACACGTATGGCTACACCTTC. V usage is TRBV7-9 and J usage is TRBJ1-2, with D uncertain. The length of the CDR3 is 12 residues. Between the trimmed V and J ends, which lost 3 bases and 5 bases, there was a span of 7 bases. Germline CDR1 SEHNR, CDR2 FQNEAQ (reference sequence).

This chain connects TRBV7-2 to TRBJ2-3; 7 bases agree with TRBD1. V lost 3 bases and J lost 7; bases outside the gene matches: 7. The CDR3 loop spans 14 amino acids. The germline V gene has CDR1 SGHTA and CDR2 FQGNSA. The CDR3 sequence is CASSFDRDSNTQYF. The CDR3, as DNA: TGTGCCAGCAGCTTCGACAGGGATTCGAATACGCAGTATTTT.